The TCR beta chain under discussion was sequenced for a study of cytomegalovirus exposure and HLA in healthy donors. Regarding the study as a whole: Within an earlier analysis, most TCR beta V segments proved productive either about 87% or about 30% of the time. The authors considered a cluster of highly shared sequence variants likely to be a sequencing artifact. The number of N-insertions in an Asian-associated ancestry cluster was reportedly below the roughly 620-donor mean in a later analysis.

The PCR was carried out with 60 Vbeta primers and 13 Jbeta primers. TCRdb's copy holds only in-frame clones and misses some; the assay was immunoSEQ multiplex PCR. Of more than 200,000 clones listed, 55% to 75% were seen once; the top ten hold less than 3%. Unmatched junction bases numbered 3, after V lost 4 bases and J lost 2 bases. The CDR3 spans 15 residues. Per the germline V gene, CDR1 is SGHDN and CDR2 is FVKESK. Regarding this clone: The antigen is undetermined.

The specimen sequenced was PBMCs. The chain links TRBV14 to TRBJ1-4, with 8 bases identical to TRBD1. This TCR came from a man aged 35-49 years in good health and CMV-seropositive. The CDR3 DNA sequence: TGTGCCAGCAGCCCCTACAGGGGGACTAATGAAAAACTGTTTTTT. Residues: CASSPYRGTNEKLFF.